The 26 T cell receptor beta chains below all came from one sample that was sequenced in a study of T cell responses to AZD1222 COVID-19 vaccine. Some clones are missing from TCRdb's copy, which holds only in-frame ones; the method was immunoSEQ multiplex PCR. The sample lists over 100,000 clones, around 87% occurring once. Sequencing was performed on peripheral blood, taken 28 days after the second AZD1222 dose. The receptors were sampled from an adult who received the AZD1222 COVID-19 vaccine.

CDR3 loop: CASSITLAGPLEQYF. The CDR3 DNA follows: TGTGCCAGTAGTATAACGCTAGCGGGACCTCTCGAGCAGTACTTC. V is TRBV19 and J is TRBJ2-7, with 9 bases that match TRBD2. This CDR3 contains 15 residues. Germline loops: CDR1 LNHDA, CDR2 SQIVND (reference sequence). Losses at the gene ends were 2 bases for V and 6 bases for J; bases not matched to a gene: 8.

The V and J genes are TRBV9 and TRBJ1-6, with D maybe TRBD1 (5 bases). The V end lost 2 bases, the J end lost 5 bases, and 14 bases lay between the germline ends. Germline V gene data show CDR1 as SGDLS and CDR2 as YYNGEE. The CDR3 has 16 residues. Written as DNA, the CDR3 is TGTGCCAGCAGCGTCGCACCCCGGGGACATAATTCACCCCTCCACTTT. Translation: CASSVAPRGHNSPLHF. The variable domain in full, with the rest retrieved from reference TRBV9 and TRBJ1-6, is DSGVTQTPKHLITATGQRVTLRCSPRSGDLSVYWYQQSLDQGLQFLIQYYNGEERAKGNILERFSAQQFPDLHSELNLSSLELGDSALYFCASSVAPRGHNSPLHFGNGTRLTVT.

V and J are TRBV7-3 and TRBJ2-1, with 8 positions matching TRBD2. The CDR3 is 17 residues long. Germline V CDR1 and CDR2: SGHTA, FQGTGA. The junction had 11 bases not matched to a gene; V was cut back by 2 bases and J by 5 bases. The CDR3 nucleotides are TGTGCCAGCAGCTTACCCCTCGCGGGGGGAGCCAACAATGAGCAGTTCTTC. It codes for CASSLPLAGGANNEQFF.

The chain carries TRBV7-2 and TRBJ1-2; possibly TRBD1 for D (5 bases). The CDR3 consists of 14 residues. Trimming took 5 bases from V and 7 from J, leaving 17 bases between them. Germline assignment: CDR1 SGHTA and CDR2 FQGNSA. The CDR3 here is CASSPSGQGSGYTF. The CDR3 nucleotides are TGTGCCAGCAGCCCATCTGGTCAGGGCAGTGGCTACACCTTC.

V is TRBV12-3 or TRBV12-4 and J is TRBJ1-1, with D possibly matching TRBD1 (5 bases). The CDR3 is made up of 13 amino acids. The ends were cut back, 6 bases at V and 3 bases at J, with 11 bases in the middle. Here the CDR3 reads CASSRIRDTEAFF. Here the CDR3 DNA reads TGTGCCAGCAGCCGAATCAGGGACACTGAAGCTTTCTTT.

V is TRBV5-4 and J is TRBJ1-1; D remains ambiguous. The CDR3 loop spans 13 amino acids. V lost 1 base and J lost 1, with 5 bases in between. Per germline, CDR1 SGHNT and CDR2 YYREEE (reference sequence). CDR3 protein: CASSLPKNTEAFF. The CDR3 bases are TGTGCCAGCAGCTTGCCGAAGAACACTGAAGCTTTCTTT.

Only a few counts were recorded for this clone. The rearrangement uses TRBV6-4 and TRBJ1-1, with D possibly matching TRBD1 (5 bases). Germline V gene sequence: CDR1 MRHNA, CDR2 SNTAGT. With 6 bases removed from V and 4 bases from J, the gap between germline ends came to 18 bases. The CDR3 sequence is 15 residues long. CDR3 protein: CASSQGSTESTEAFF. The CDR3 nucleotides are TGTGCCAGCAGCCAGGGATCGACAGAGAGCACTGAAGCTTTCTTT.

This chain joins TRBV10-3 and TRBJ2-7; the D gene is possibly TRBD1 (5 bases). Germline values: CDR1 ENHRY, CDR2 SYGVKD. Trimming took off 2 bases at V and 0 bases at J, with 8 bases between the two ends. CDR3 length: 14 residues. The CDR3 DNA sequence: TGTGCCATCAGTGAGGTACAGGACTCCTACGAGCAGTACTTC. As protein: CAISEVQDSYEQYF.

The chain has TRBV29-1 and TRBJ1-2, with D uncertain. Germline CDR1 and CDR2: SQVTM and ANQGSEA. CDR3 length equals 12 residues. Between the trimmed V and J ends, which lost 0 bases and 6 bases, there was a span of 8 bases. This CDR3 reads CSVEDHPDGYTF. DNA of the CDR3: TGCAGCGTTGAAGATCATCCAGATGGCTACACCTTC.

The V and J genes are TRBV27 and TRBJ2-3, with 8 positions matching TRBD2. V lost 5 bases, J lost 3 bases, and 7 bases stayed unmatched. CDR3 length equals 15 residues. Germline V gene sequence: CDR1 MNHEY, CDR2 SMNVEV (reference sequence). The CDR3 DNA reads as TGTGCCAGCAGTCAAGCGGGAGAAGGGACAGATACGCAGTATTTT. It specifies CASSQAGEGTDTQYF.

The genes are TRBV7-3 and TRBJ2-7; D unclear. The length of the CDR3 is 13 residues. Trimming pared 1 base from V and 6 bases from J, leaving 10 bases between. Germline V gene lookup returns CDR1 SGHTA and CDR2 FQGTGA. The CDR3 bases are TGTGCCAGCAGCTTAATTGACGGTCCCGAGCAGTACTTC. Amino acids: CASSLIDGPEQYF.

The sample holds one count of this clone. This chain uses TRBV2 with TRBJ1-1, with a weak D call TRBD1 (6 bases). CDR1 is SNHLY, CDR2 FYNNEI, per germline. The CDR3 is made up of 13 amino acids. With 8 bases removed from V and 3 bases from J, the gap between germline ends came to 13 bases. DNA for the CDR3: TGTGCCAGCTCGGTGGGGGGCCACACTGAAGCTTTCTTT. Its translation: CASSVGGHTEAFF.

This rearrangement joins TRBV4-2 to TRBJ2-7, with 7 positions matching TRBD1. Germline CDR1 and CDR2: LGHNA and YNFKEQ. Unmatched junction bases numbered 21, after V lost 4 bases and J lost 3 bases. The CDR3 runs 19 residues. CDR3 loop: CASSRETGSGILDVYEQYF. The CDR3 bases are TGTGCCAGCAGCCGAGAGACAGGGTCTGGCATATTGGATGTCTACGAGCAGTACTTC.

This clone was picked up a small number of times. The V gene is TRBV7-3, the J gene TRBJ1-1; D perhaps matches TRBD1 (5 bases). Trimming shortened V by 6 bases and J by 6 bases, and 17 bases separated the two germline ends. The CDR3 is 14 amino acids. Per germline, CDR1 SGHTA and CDR2 FQGTGA. The CDR3 here is CASRSRDEGAEAFF. CDR3 sequence (DNA): TGTGCCAGCAGGTCTCGGGACGAGGGCGCTGAAGCTTTCTTT.

The chain carries TRBV30 and TRBJ1-2; D is ambiguous. This CDR3 has 12 residues. The germline V gene encodes CDR1 GTSNPN and CDR2 SVGIG (reference sequence). V lost 0 bases and J lost 8, with 10 bases in between. Written as DNA, the CDR3 is TGTGCCTGGAGTGTCAGCAAGTGGGGCTACACCTTC. Amino acids: CAWSVSKWGYTF.

This clone is a singleton in its sample. The rearrangement joins TRBV14 to TRBJ2-7, with D unresolved. Trimming left V 5 bases short and J 9 bases short, with 11 bases between. The CDR3 consists of 11 residues. Germline V lookup: CDR1 SGHDN, CDR2 FVKESK. The CDR3 DNA reads TGTGCCAGCAGCGTTGGGGTCCTGCAGTACTTC. It specifies CASSVGVLQYF. Supplemented by reference TRBV14 and TRBJ2-7, the full variable domain reads EAGVTQFPSHSVIEKGQTVTLRCDPISGHDNLYWYRRVMGKEIKFLLHFVKESKQDESGMPNNRFLAERTGGTYSTLKVQPAELEDSGVYFCASSVGVLQYFGPGTRLTVT.

This sequence joins TRBV30 and TRBJ2-7; 7 bases match TRBD2. The CDR3 loop spans 14 amino acids. V shed 0 bases, J shed 2 bases, and the junction held 4 bases outside the gene matches. CDR1 GTSNPN and CDR2 SVGIG come from the germline V gene (reference sequence). DNA of the CDR3: TGTGCCTGGAGTGTAGGCGGGAGCGCCTACGAGCAGTACTTC. This translates into CAWSVGGSAYEQYF.

The V call is TRBV5-1, the J call TRBJ2-7, with D perhaps matching TRBD2 (6 bases). This CDR3 has 13 amino acids. V lost 5 bases and J lost 6, with 15 bases in between. Germline V lookup: CDR1 SGHRS, CDR2 YFSETQ. Here the CDR3 DNA reads TGCGCCAGCAGAAGGGACTCCCGCCCCGAGCAGTACTTC. Translating gives CASRRDSRPEQYF.

The chain has TRBV6-4 and TRBJ2-1, with 15 bases that match TRBD2. The CDR3 consists of 15 residues. Germline CDR1 MRHNA, CDR2 SNTAGT. Germline trimming cut 6 bases from V and 7 bases from J; bases unmatched to any gene: 4. The CDR3 nucleotides are TGTGCCAGCAGGAGGACTAGCGGGGGGGGAAATGAGCAGTTCTTC. This sequence encodes CASRRTSGGGNEQFF.

The chain uses TRBV5-1 and TRBJ2-4, with a tentative D call TRBD1 (5 bases). This CDR3 spans 14 amino acids. V lost 5 bases and J 0 bases, leaving 9 bases between the germline ends. The germline V gene encodes CDR1 SGHRS and CDR2 YFSETQ. CDR3 DNA sequence: TGCGCCAGCAGTTCTGGGGCAGCCAAAAACATTCAGTACTTC. Protein product: CASSSGAAKNIQYF.

The chain joins TRBV30 to TRBJ2-7; D gene uncertain. Germline values: CDR1 GTSNPN, CDR2 SVGIG (reference sequence). This CDR3 has 14 residues. With 2 bases removed from V and 3 bases from J, the gap between germline ends came to 14 bases. The CDR3 sequence: CAWSLRLGDYEQYF. Here the CDR3 DNA reads TGTGCCTGGAGTCTCCGTCTTGGGGACTACGAGCAGTACTTC.

The chain joins TRBV19 to TRBJ1-2; D uncertain. The germline V and J ends were trimmed by 6 bases and 8 bases, with 13 bases remaining between them. Germline V lookup: CDR1 LNHDA, CDR2 SQIVND (reference sequence). CDR3 length: 12 residues. This CDR3 reads CASRTGRIGYTF. The CDR3 DNA reads TGTGCCAGTAGGACCGGTAGGATCGGCTACACCTTC.

The CDR3: CASSNTDRGTNYGYTF. CDR3 nucleotides: TGTGCCAGCAGCAACACGGACAGGGGGACCAACTATGGCTACACCTTC. This chain connects TRBV5-4 to TRBJ1-2; 10 nucleotides agree with TRBD1. Per the germline V gene, CDR1 is SGHNT and CDR2 is YYREEE (reference sequence). The CDR3 extends over 16 amino acids. V was clipped by 4 bases and J by 2 bases; unmatched bases: 8.

The gene calls are TRBV6-2 or TRBV6-3 and TRBJ2-4; D gene uncertain. V lost 6 bases and J lost 6, with 9 bases in between. This CDR3 comprises 12 residues. Germline loops: CDR1 MNHEY, CDR2 SVGEGT. The CDR3: CASSLQGNIQYF. CDR3 DNA: TGTGCCAGCAGCCTCCAAGGAAACATTCAGTACTTC.

The J gene is TRBJ2-7, the V gene TRBV4-1; D unclear. The germline CDR1 and CDR2 sequences are MGHRA and YSYEKL. CDR3 length: 16 residues. Deletions cut 1 base from V and 0 bases from J, with 13 bases between. The CDR3 DNA is TGCGCCAGCAGCCAAGGTACGCGGATGATCTCCTACGAGCAGTACTTC. The encoded protein is CASSQGTRMISYEQYF.

A word on this clone: A junction boundary mismatches the germline segment, possibly from a read error. The chain joins TRBV6-5 to TRBJ1-3, with D unresolved. The CDR3 runs 14 residues. Germline V lookup: CDR1 MNHEY, CDR2 SVGAGI. In nucleotides, the CDR3 is TGTGCCAGCACTTACAGCCCCTCTGGAAACACCATATATTTT. Protein sequence: CASTYSPSGNTIYF.